This TCR beta chain is from a study of blood T cell repertoires in COVID-19. Study information: Samples of COVID-19 (acute and convalescent) were obtained from the United States, Italy and Spain. Sources were T cells, B-cell-depleted T cells, or PBMCs; the material itself was cDNA or gDNA.

The CDR3 spans 13 residues. Germline CDR1 and CDR2: LNHDA and SQIVND (reference sequence). Trimming took 0 bases from V and 5 from J, leaving 7 bases between them. In the source study's methods: Using reference gene primer amplification, nucleated cell counts were estimated. Using immunoSEQ multiplex PCR, the repertoire was profiled, and TCRdb retains in-frame clones only, with some absent. V, J and clone size were drawn from that table, and D and trimming were deduced from the DNA. The sample holds just under 55,000 clones, 90% to 95% seen once. The sequence derives from a man aged 50 to 60 with acute or convalescent COVID-19. The specimen was peripheral blood. J is TRBJ1-2 and V is TRBV19, with D unclear. In DNA, the CDR3 is TGTGCCAGTAGTATAGATCGGGAGTATGGCTACACCTTC. It translates to CASSIDREYGYTF.